Below, 17 T cell receptor beta chains from the same sample are listed, as sequenced in a study of vaccination and CD4 T cells after COVID-19. No antigens are known for them. The treatment: approximately 10-day PBMC culture with coronavirus spike peptide pools or control peptides (ViraFEST assay). The Oncomine TCR Beta short-read assay generated sequence data from the DNA of cultured CD4+ T cells. TCRdb independently ran MiXCR on the PCR reads; one entry per CDR3 protein. The sample lists about 12,000 distinct CDR3 sequences, more than 60% occurring once. The sequencing input was CD4+ T cells from blood, cultured in vitro. Every receptor here comes from a human donor who had recovered from COVID-19.

The V call is TRBV20-1, the J call TRBJ2-4; D gene uncertain. The V gene's germline CDR1 is DFQATT and CDR2 SNEGSKA (reference sequence). V was trimmed by 2 bases and J by 0 bases, leaving 14 bases between them. There are 16 residues in the CDR3. The CDR3 sequence is CSARKLIVLAKNIQYF. As DNA, the CDR3 is TGCAGTGCTAGAAAGTTGATCGTGCTAGCCAAAAACATTCAGTACTTC.

J is TRBJ1-5 and V is TRBV25-1; the D is unclear. The CDR3 is made up of 14 amino acids. The germline V gene encodes CDR1 MGHDK and CDR2 SYGVNS. The V end lost 3 bases, the J end lost 6 bases, and 12 bases lay between the germline ends. The CDR3 coding sequence is TGTGCCAGCAGTGATTCCCGGAAATCTCAGCCCCAGCATTTT. This translates into CASSDSRKSQPQHF.

The table lists this clonotype with a count of one. This chain links TRBV27 with TRBJ1-2; D is unresolved. This CDR3 has 14 amino acids. Germline assignment: CDR1 MNHEY and CDR2 SMNVEV (reference sequence). Trimming shortened V by 2 bases and J by 4 bases, and 11 bases separated the two germline ends. CDR3 nucleotides: TGTGCCAGCAGTTTAAACAGAGATGTCTATGGCTACACCTTC. Protein sequence: CASSLNRDVYGYTF.

The V gene is TRBV7-3, the J gene TRBJ2-3, with TRBD2 matching over 9 bases. After removal of 4 bases from V and 6 bases from J, the junction contained 5 bases not matched to a gene. There are 14 residues in the CDR3. In germline, CDR1 is SGHTA, CDR2 FQGTGA. The CDR3 DNA follows: TGTGCCAGCAGCTCGACTAGCGGCGAGGATACGCAGTATTTT. Protein sequence: CASSSTSGEDTQYF.

The chain couples TRBV28 to TRBJ2-3, with D possibly TRBD1 on 6 matching bases. V lost 5 bases, J lost 0 bases, and 12 bases lay in between. The CDR3 is 15 residues long. The germline CDR1 and CDR2 sequences are MDHEN and SYDVKM. Here the CDR3 DNA reads TGTGCCAGCAGTCCGGACAGAACTAGCACAGATACGCAGTATTTT. Translated: CASSPDRTSTDTQYF.

The chain has TRBV6-1 and TRBJ1-1; TRBD1 matches 10 bases. Germline trimming cut 6 bases from V and 3 bases from J; bases unmatched to any gene: 4. Germline loops: CDR1 MNHNS, CDR2 SASEGT. The length of the CDR3 is 14 residues. The CDR3 DNA sequence: TGTGCCAGCAGCAGGACAGGGGGAGACACTGAAGCTTTCTTT. Translation: CASSRTGGDTEAFF.

V and J are TRBV7-2 and TRBJ1-6; D is unresolved. Trimming shortened V by 5 bases and J by 12 bases, and 20 bases separated the two germline ends. This CDR3 contains 15 residues. Germline V CDR1 and CDR2: SGHTA, FQGNSA. Here the CDR3 reads CASSHPLRKRVPLHF. Written as DNA, the CDR3 is TGTGCCAGCAGCCACCCGCTTAGGAAGCGGGTACCCCTCCACTTT.

V usage is TRBV20-1 and J usage is TRBJ1-1; no clear D gene. V lost 3 bases and J lost 1, with 9 bases in between. The CDR3 runs 13 residues. Germline V gives CDR1 DFQATT, CDR2 SNEGSKA (reference sequence). The DNA for the CDR3 is TGCAGTGCTAGGGTGGCAGCGAACACTGAAGCTTTCTTT. Protein: CSARVAANTEAFF.

This chain joins TRBV5-1 and TRBJ2-7; TRBD1 agrees at 8 bases. The CDR3 has 18 residues. CDR1 SGHRS and CDR2 YFSETQ come from the germline V gene. V lost 1 base and J lost 6; bases outside the gene matches: 18. The CDR3 region has the DNA TGCGCCAGCAGCTTGCGTTCCCATGGAACACAGGGGGGCGTCGAGCAGTACTTC. Its translation is CASSLRSHGTQGGVEQYF.

V usage is TRBV7-9 and J usage is TRBJ1-2; TRBD1 is a possible D gene (6 bases). Germline CDR1 is SEHNR and CDR2 is FQNEAQ (reference sequence). CDR3 length: 16 residues. V was cut by 1 base and J by 7 bases, with 19 bases left in between. The CDR3 protein is CASSLGAGHPTGGYTF. The CDR3 DNA sequence: TGTGCCAGCAGCTTAGGGGCGGGACATCCGACGGGTGGCTACACCTTC.

This clonotype was recorded a few times. The chain links TRBV6-1 to TRBJ1-5; 8 bases agree with TRBD1. Germline-derived CDR1 and CDR2 are MNHNS and SASEGT. The CDR3 is 15 residues long. Trimming took 6 bases from V and 6 from J; bases not matched to a gene: 10. CDR3: CASRPQGATPQPQHF. DNA of the CDR3: TGTGCCAGCAGGCCTCAGGGGGCTACGCCTCAGCCCCAGCATTTT.

This rearrangement joins TRBV27 to TRBJ2-7, with D perhaps being TRBD1 or TRBD2 (5 bases each). CDR3 length: 12 amino acids. Germline values: CDR1 MNHEY, CDR2 SMNVEV (reference sequence). The V end was cut by 5 bases, the J end by 2 bases, with 7 bases between. The CDR3 DNA reads as TGTGCCAGCAGTGGGACGGCCTACGAGCAGTACTTC. Protein sequence: CASSGTAYEQYF.

The V and J genes are TRBV11-3 and TRBJ2-2; no reliable D call. This CDR3 contains 16 residues. Trimming took off 3 bases at V and 1 base at J, with 12 bases between the two ends. Germline CDR1 SGHNT, CDR2 YENEEA. The CDR3 DNA reads as TGTGCCAGCAGCTTTATCCGGCGTAGGAACACCGGGGAGCTGTTTTTT. It is translated as CASSFIRRRNTGELFF.

This chain links TRBV20-1 with TRBJ2-3; D ambiguous. Trimming shortened V by 6 bases and J by 0 bases, and 16 bases separated the two germline ends. Germline CDR1 DFQATT, CDR2 SNEGSKA (reference sequence). The CDR3 contains 15 residues. The CDR3, as DNA: TGCAGTGCCCCCCGGCCTCCTCGCAGCACAGATACGCAGTATTTT. Amino acids: CSAPRPPRSTDTQYF.

The genes are TRBV4-1 and TRBJ2-7, with 10 bases lining up with TRBD1. CDR1 and CDR2 (germline): MGHRA, YSYEKL. CDR3 size: 16 residues. J was trimmed by 7 bases and V by 1 base; bases with no gene match: 10. The CDR3 region has the DNA TGCGCCAGCAGCCAAGGACAGGGGGCATTTCTCGGTGAGCAGTACTTC. It specifies CASSQGQGAFLGEQYF.

This chain uses TRBV5-1 with TRBJ1-2; a possible D gene is TRBD1 (5 bases). The CDR3 runs 15 residues. Between the trimmed V and J ends, which lost 1 base and 4 bases, there was a span of 14 bases. Germline V gene sequence: CDR1 SGHRS, CDR2 YFSETQ. The CDR3 coding sequence is TGCGCCAGCAGCTTGTCAGGGAATCAGGCCTATGGCTACACCTTC. Its translation is CASSLSGNQAYGYTF.

Here the CDR3 DNA reads TGTGCCACAAAAGGGGCAGAGGAGACCCAGTACTTC. It yields the protein CATKGAEETQYF. This chain connects TRBV28 to TRBJ2-5, with D possibly matching TRBD1 (5 bases). Trimming removed 10 bases at V and 5 bases at J, with 14 bases between. The CDR3 contains 12 residues. CDR1 and CDR2 (germline): MDHEN, SYDVKM.